These 26 T cell receptor beta chains were all obtained from the same sample, sequenced in a study of cytomegalovirus exposure and HLA in healthy donors. Profiled with immunoSEQ multiplex PCR; TCRdb holds only in-frame clones, not every one. The sample has approximately 57,000 clones, 85% to 95% seen once. Sequenced input: PBMCs. Receptors originate from a woman younger than 30 in good health and CMV-seronegative.

V usage is TRBV19 and J usage is TRBJ1-2; D not certain. Looked up from germline, CDR1 is LNHDA and CDR2 is SQIVND (reference sequence). The V end lost 2 bases, the J end lost 8 bases, and 15 bases lay between the germline ends. This CDR3 comprises 14 residues. The CDR3 loop is CASSISRSSDGYTF. Here the CDR3 DNA reads TGTGCCAGTAGTATATCCCGCTCCAGCGACGGCTACACCTTC.

In its sample, this clone was seen once. The gene calls are TRBV4-1 and TRBJ1-1; D unclear. Trimming pared 0 bases from V and 6 bases from J, leaving 14 bases between. Germline CDR1 is MGHRA and CDR2 is YSYEKL. This CDR3 is built from 15 residues. The CDR3 DNA reads as TGCGCCAGCAGCCAAGAGGGCCAGTCATGGGCTGAAGCTTTCTTT. Protein: CASSQEGQSWAEAFF.

CDR3 residues: CASSQVSVEETQYF. The CDR3 DNA follows: TGTGCCAGCAGCCAAGTTTCGGTAGAAGAGACCCAGTACTTC. The chain is built from TRBV14 and TRBJ2-5; no reliable D call. The CDR3 sequence is 14 residues long. Germline loops: CDR1 SGHDN, CDR2 FVKESK. Trimming stripped 1 base from V and 3 bases from J, with 9 bases between.

This clone was found once. The rearrangement joins TRBV18 to TRBJ2-7; D unclear. V lost 3 bases and J lost 3, with 9 bases in between. The CDR3 runs 13 residues. Germline V gene data show CDR1 as KGHSH and CDR2 as LQKENI. CDR3 nucleotides: TGTGCCAGCTCACCTACCCAGGACTACGAGCAGTACGTC. This codes for CASSPTQDYEQYV.

This chain links TRBV10-3 with TRBJ2-3, with TRBD2 as a possible D gene (5 bases). Trimming left V 0 bases short and J 2 bases short, with 12 bases between. This CDR3 has 16 residues. In germline, CDR1 is ENHRY, CDR2 SYGVKD. As DNA, the CDR3 is TGTGCCATCAGTGAGTCGAGCGGACCATACACAGATACGCAGTATTTT. Translating gives CAISESSGPYTDTQYF.

The rearrangement uses TRBV11-3 and TRBJ2-7; 7 nucleotides align to TRBD2. V shed 9 bases and J 0 bases; nucleotides not matched to a gene: 5. There are 13 residues in the CDR3. Looked up from germline, CDR1 is SGHNT and CDR2 is YENEEA. The CDR3 bases are TGTGCCAGTCGGGGGAGGGCCTCCTACGAGCAGTACGTC. Translated, it gives CASRGRASYEQYV.

The chain recombines TRBV27 with TRBJ2-3; 9 bases fit TRBD1. Germline CDR1 is MNHEY and CDR2 is SMNVEV (reference sequence). The CDR3 is 15 amino acids. V shed 6 bases, J shed 4 bases, and the junction held 8 bases outside the gene matches. The CDR3 is CASSSWTGDPDTQYF. The CDR3 DNA is TGTGCCAGCAGCTCCTGGACAGGGGACCCAGATACGCAGTATTTT.

The genes are TRBV29-1 and TRBJ2-1; D is possibly TRBD2 (5 bases). Germline CDR1 reads SQVTM; CDR2 reads ANQGSEA. V was trimmed by 3 bases and J by 4 bases, leaving 7 bases between them. This CDR3 region has 12 residues. The CDR3 sequence is CSVDGDYNEQFF. In DNA form, the CDR3 reads TGCAGCGTTGACGGGGATTACAATGAGCAGTTCTTC.

This CDR3 reads CASRPWAGVSYEQYF. In nucleotides, the CDR3 is TGTGCCAGCAGGCCTTGGGCAGGGGTTTCGTACGAGCAGTACTTC. The rearrangement joins TRBV7-2 to TRBJ2-7, with a possible D match to TRBD1 (6 bases). The CDR3 spans 15 residues. Germline V gene data show CDR1 as SGHTA and CDR2 as FQGNSA. V gave up 6 bases and J gave up 4 bases, with 19 bases separating them.

V is TRBV27 and J is TRBJ2-2; the match to TRBD2 covers 7 bases. V lost 6 bases, J lost 9 bases, and 7 bases stayed unmatched. This CDR3 region has 13 residues. Germline V gene lookup returns CDR1 MNHEY and CDR2 SMNVEV (reference sequence). CDR3 residues: CASRDIAGRELFF. Written as DNA, the CDR3 is TGTGCCAGCAGGGATATAGCGGGCCGGGAGCTGTTTTTT.

The V and J genes are TRBV19 and TRBJ2-1; 8 bases fit TRBD2. This CDR3 is 15 amino acids long. Germline trimming cut 5 bases from V and 3 bases from J; bases unmatched to any gene: 6. Germline V gene lookup returns CDR1 LNHDA and CDR2 SQIVND (reference sequence). The CDR3 sequence is CASSPRSGNYNEQFF. The CDR3 DNA sequence: TGTGCCAGTAGTCCACGTAGCGGGAACTACAATGAGCAGTTCTTC.

In its sample, this clone was seen once. This chain uses TRBV27 with TRBJ1-1; D might be TRBD1 (6 bases). This CDR3 is built from 16 residues. CDR1 is MNHEY and CDR2 is SMNVEV in the germline V gene (reference sequence). Between the trimmed V and J ends, which lost 6 bases and 0 bases, there was a span of 17 bases. The CDR3 sequence: CASRVGGGAMNTEAFF. In nucleotides, the CDR3 is TGTGCCAGCAGGGTGGGTGGGGGCGCGATGAACACTGAAGCTTTCTTT.

The V call is TRBV7-2, the J call TRBJ2-1, with a weak D call TRBD1 (6 bases). The CDR3 contains 15 residues. CDR1 is SGHTA and CDR2 is FQGNSA in the germline V gene. The V and J ends lost 1 base and 6 bases respectively, with 13 bases between them. CDR3 loop: CASSLVHKGGNEQFF. For the CDR3, the DNA is TGTGCCAGCAGCTTAGTGCACAAAGGGGGCAATGAGCAGTTCTTC.

The chain joins TRBV29-1 to TRBJ1-3; D call uncertain. Trimming shortened V by 5 bases and J by 12 bases, and 17 bases separated the two germline ends. CDR3 size: 12 residues. Germline V gene data show CDR1 as SQVTM and CDR2 as ANQGSEA. CDR3 DNA: TGCAGCGTTAAAAGAGGCGAAACGAGCATATATTTT. It translates to CSVKRGETSIYF.

The chain uses TRBV7-8 and TRBJ2-7; 8 bases align to TRBD1. This CDR3 region has 14 residues. J was trimmed by 4 bases and V by 2 bases; bases with no gene match: 4. Germline V gene sequence: CDR1 SGHVS, CDR2 FQNEAQ. The CDR3 DNA reads as TGTGCCAGCAGCTTACCCCAGGGGGCGTACGAGCAGTACGTC. Translation gives CASSLPQGAYEQYV.

The DNA for the CDR3 is TGTGCCAGCAGCCAGGGACTTGGATTAAGCTACACCTTC. Residues: CASSQGLGLSYTF. This chain joins TRBV14 and TRBJ1-2, with D perhaps matching TRBD1 (5 bases). V was clipped by 3 bases and J by 9 bases, with 14 bases between them. CDR1 and CDR2 (germline): SGHDN, FVKESK. This CDR3 is built from 13 residues. Looking up the rest from reference TRBV14 and TRBJ1-2 gives the full variable domain: EAGVTQFPSHSVIEKGQTVTLRCDPISGHDNLYWYRRVMGKEIKFLLHFVKESKQDESGMPNNRFLAERTGGTYSTLKVQPAELEDSGVYFCASSQGLGLSYTFGSGTRLTVV.

This clone was seen a handful of times. The chain recombines TRBV11-2 with TRBJ1-1, with a possible D match to TRBD1 (5 bases). Germline values: CDR1 SGHAT, CDR2 FQNNGV. The V gene lost 4 bases and the J gene lost 0 bases, with 18 bases spanning the gap. The CDR3 is 17 amino acids. The CDR3 coding sequence is TGTGCCAGCAGCTCAACCGCCCTGCAGGGTTTGAACACTGAAGCTTTCTTT. Translating it yields CASSSTALQGLNTEAFF.

This clone was found a few times. The chain carries TRBV19 and TRBJ2-7, with D possibly matching TRBD2 (6 bases). V gave up 5 bases and J gave up 0 bases, with 11 bases separating them. CDR3 length: 14 amino acids. CDR1 is LNHDA, CDR2 SQIVND, per germline (reference sequence). CDR3 residues: CASSPGVTSYEQYF. CDR3 in DNA: TGTGCCAGTAGTCCGGGAGTGACCTCCTACGAGCAGTACTTC.

The rearrangement uses TRBV6-1 and TRBJ1-5; the match to TRBD1 covers 9 bases. V dropped 5 bases and J dropped 7; count of bases not matched to a gene: 6. Germline V gene sequence: CDR1 MNHNS, CDR2 SASEGT. The CDR3 totals 14 residues. In DNA form, the CDR3 reads TGTGCCAGCAGTACTACAGGGGGCCGACAGCCCCAGCATTTT. Translating it yields CASSTTGGRQPQHF.

Only one count was recorded for this clone. The chain combines TRBV5-1 with TRBJ1-1, with D perhaps TRBD1 (5 bases). Between the trimmed V and J ends, which lost 0 bases and 7 bases, there was a span of 22 bases. Germline assignment: CDR1 SGHRS and CDR2 YFSETQ. The CDR3 covers 17 residues. CDR3 DNA: TGCGCCAGCAGCTTGGGGCGACAGCTCCAGGGTCCGGTTGAAGCTTTCTTT. Protein: CASSLGRQLQGPVEAFF.

The chain joins TRBV19 to TRBJ2-5; 12 nucleotides match TRBD2. Germline V CDR1 and CDR2: LNHDA, SQIVND (reference sequence). V lost 5 bases, J lost 5 bases, and 9 bases stayed unmatched. This CDR3 has 16 amino acids. The CDR3 region has the DNA TGTGCCAGTAGTCTTCACCTAGCGGGGGGGCCCGAGACCCAGTACTTC. Its translation is CASSLHLAGGPETQYF.

The chain combines TRBV6-1 with TRBJ2-3, with TRBD2 matching 7 bases. Germline V gives CDR1 MNHNS, CDR2 SASEGT. Unmatched junction bases numbered 11, after V lost 4 bases and J lost 7 bases. This CDR3 has 15 residues. In nucleotides, the CDR3 is TGTGCCAGCAGTGGGGCAACTAGCGCCTCCCATACGCAGTATTTT. Amino acid sequence: CASSGATSASHTQYF.

J is TRBJ1-2 and V is TRBV2; 7 bases fit TRBD1. With V trimmed by 8 bases and J by 2 bases, 8 bases remained unmatched. This CDR3 region has 14 residues. CDR1 SNHLY and CDR2 FYNNEI come from the germline V gene. The CDR3 here is CASYTQGWNYGYTF. For the CDR3, the DNA is TGTGCCAGCTACACACAGGGGTGGAACTATGGCTACACCTTC.

The rearrangement links TRBV10-2 to TRBJ2-1, with D perhaps matching TRBD2 (5 bases). The V end was cut by 8 bases, the J end by 8 bases, with 25 bases between. Germline CDR1 WSHSY, CDR2 SAAADI. The CDR3 loop spans 16 amino acids. CDR3 DNA sequence: TGCGCCAGCTTCCCTTTTGATGCGAGGGTCAGCGATGAGCAGTTCTTC. Translated: CASFPFDARVSDEQFF.

The chain joins TRBV5-1 to TRBJ2-7; no reliable D call. There are 13 residues in the CDR3. Germline-derived CDR1 and CDR2 are SGHRS and YFSETQ. Trimming took off 5 bases at V and 2 bases at J, with 11 bases between the two ends. The CDR3 sequence: CASRPGGAYEQYF. CDR3 coding DNA: TGCGCCAGCAGGCCGGGTGGAGCCTACGAGCAGTACTTC. Supplemented by reference TRBV5-1 and TRBJ2-7, the full variable domain reads KAGVTQTPRYLIKTRGQQVTLSCSPISGHRSVSWYQQTPGQGLQFLFEYFSETQRNKGNFPGRFSGRQFSNSRSEMNVSTLELGDSALYLCASRPGGAYEQYFGPGTRLTVT.

The chain has TRBV9 and TRBJ2-1; 9 bases line up with TRBD2. The germline CDR1 and CDR2 sequences are SGDLS and YYNGEE. This CDR3 comprises 16 residues. After removal of 0 bases from V and 5 bases from J, the junction contained 6 bases not matched to a gene. The DNA for the CDR3 is TGTGCCAGCAGCGTAGCTGTGGCTAGCGGGGACAATGAGCAGTTCTTC. Amino acids: CASSVAVASGDNEQFF.